This entry concerns a single TCR beta chain. Libraries were prepared by immunoSEQ multiplex PCR; TCRdb keeps only in-frame clonotypes and omits some of them. The sample comprises more than 200,000 clones, approximately 80% of which are singletons, and approximately 7.4% rests with the top ten. This sample is part of a study of blood T cell repertoires in COVID-19. About the study: COVID-19 samples, acute and convalescent, were from the United States, Italy and Spain. The analysed material was cDNA or gDNA that came from T cells, B-cell-depleted T cells, or PBMCs.

The receptor comes from a woman between 40 and 50 years old with acute COVID-19. The sample was PBMCs or T cells enriched from blood (not recorded which).

The CDR3 DNA follows: TGTGCCACCAGCAGAGTAACGGGATTTCGACAGCCCCAGCATTTT. This encodes CATSRVTGFRQPQHF. The V gene is TRBV15, the J gene TRBJ1-5; no definite D call. Per the germline V gene, CDR1 is LNHNV and CDR2 is YYDKDF (reference sequence). This CDR3 comprises 15 residues. With 1 base removed from V and 7 bases from J, the gap between germline ends came to 14 bases.